The text below deals with one T cell receptor (beta chain). No cognate antigen has been identified for it. Qualities for individual bases were not recorded, and no much larger clone is one base off. The data were taken from a study of blood T cells in healthy people across ages (dated by TCRdb to 2014 to 2015). For the study in its entirety: In model experiments, template switching captured about one uniquely barcoded TCR beta cDNA molecule for every two T cells. To track age-related changes in TCR beta repertoire diversity, the study relied on deep sequencing normalized with unique cDNA molecular identifiers. Donors were grouped into four age groups: young (average approximately 15 years), middle-aged (roughly 37), aged (roughly 62) and long-lived (just over 80). For two donors (one aged 18 to 30 and one aged 80 or older), the study analyzed two additional independent replicas of 1 million unique cDNA reads from the same blood draw. On the study overall, not on this receptor specifically: Estimates of total diversity based on one million sequenced T cells were regarded as lower bounds and as underestimates. Observed TCR beta diversity per million T cells fell roughly linearly with age, and a significant reduction was already apparent by age about 43. Because the CMV infection status of the donors was unknown, age-related changes in expanded clonotypes may potentially have been confounded. Observed TCR beta diversity correlated strongly with the percentage of naive T cells measured by flow cytometry. Compared with the aged group, the long-lived group had more naive CD4+ T cells, fewer expanded clones and increased TCR diversity, a pattern suggesting age selection. Because profiling used bulk unsorted PBMCs, naive and antigen-experienced compartments could not be compared conclusively.

Systemically healthy Caucasian individuals from Russia, over 30 in total and aged roughly 6 to 100 years, were included as donors. Each donor gave 9 to 10 milliliters of peripheral blood, collected into EDTA-treated Vacutainer tubes. Ficoll-Paque density-gradient centrifugation was used to isolate PBMCs, with at least 6 million obtained per sample. Trizol reagent was used to extract total RNA from PBMCs, with at least 5.5 micrograms per sample. For every donor, an aliquot of PBMCs went through flow cytometry to measure the percentages of naive CD45RAhigh/CD27high T cells. Measured from the cysteine to the phenylalanine, the CDR3 is 12 residues long. This entry keeps only the CDR3 DNA: 36 bases, framed from base 1. The trim is 3 bases for V and 5 bases for J, with a gap of 9 bases between the germline ends. For CDR1 and CDR2, the germline V gene lists SQVTM and ANQGSEA. The library was made by 5' RACE. The data were produced on an Illumina HiSeq 2500. A second PCR of roughly 7 to 11 cycles was run with a J-beta primer mix and a sample-barcoded 5' primer. A template-switch 5' adaptor carrying 12 random nucleotides introduced a unique molecular identifier onto each TCR beta cDNA molecule. Each sample yielded at least 2.5 million CDR3-containing paired-end reads. First-strand cDNA was synthesized from all RNA with the Mint cDNA synthesis kit, primed by a TRBC-specific oligonucleotide. Following uracil-DNA glycosylase treatment, all cDNA underwent a first 18-cycle PCR with the universal primers M1SS and BC2_uni_R. On the authors' methods: Each sample was normalized by randomly selecting 1 million high-quality reads, each carrying a distinct molecular identifier. Reads sharing molecular identifiers were discarded rather than binned into consensus sequences. MiTCR, with a Q25 quality threshold and the strictest error-elimination algorithm, was used for CDR3 identification, clonotype clustering and error correction. A nonparametric unseen species model with Euler transformation was used to estimate lower-bound total TCR beta diversity. TCRdb passed the public sequencing reads through fastp at Q25 and MiXCR, retaining productive beta sequences. Each CDR3 protein appears once, grouped with its most common genes and DNA. TCRdb, not the original authors, processed these V and J calls. For this sample the table gives 600,000 to 1,000,000 distinct CDR3 sequences, of which 20% to 30% were detected only once. Of the sample, 3% to 4% falls within the top ten clones.

The same sample was also used in a study of T cells of mothers and their children. The second publication reports: Donors were nine systemically healthy Caucasian individuals: three mothers and their six children. cDNA synthesis consumed the entire amount of extracted RNA, loaded at around 1.5 ug RNA in each 15 ul reaction. In the second PCR, the M1S primer added sample barcodes and 2-4 random nucleotides. Over 8.5 million TCR beta CDR3 reads came from each mother, compared with around 3 million reads from each child. Thymic selection shapes the output of TCR recombination in a similar way in related and unrelated pairs, and inherited differences have a minor effect. Normalized repertoire overlap in related mother-child pairs was always slightly higher than in unrelated mother-child pairs, but the difference was never significant. No persistent microchimeric T cell clones were detected, at a sensitivity of 80 to 100 clones per million clonotypes. Deep NGS was used in the study to compare the TCR beta repertoires of mothers and children and to look for features that separate related mother-child pairs from unrelated individuals. On average, the children were around 11 +/- 4 years old, while the mothers were about 37 +/- 4 years old. After adapter ligation was performed with NEBNext reagents, the libraries were sequenced on an Illumina HiSeq 2000 with 100+100 nt paired-end reads. To avoid cross-contamination, the mother libraries and the child libraries were prepared a month apart and sequenced in separate runs. Between roughly 500,000 and 2,300,000 distinct TCR beta clonotypes were identified per donor. Naive TCR beta clonotypes were estimated from low-frequency clonotypes matched to each donor's FACS-determined naive share, without sorting.

The origin of this receptor is a boy aged 5-17 years in good health. The chain is made from TRBV29-1 and TRBJ2-3; TRBD1 could be the D gene, as 6 bases match. Material for sequencing was blood. The CDR3 reads as follows: CSVDPGEDTQYF. The base sequence is TGCAGCGTTGACCCAGGGGAAGATACGCAGTATTTT.